This T cell receptor (beta chain) was documented in a study of T cell responses to AZD1222 COVID-19 vaccine. Produced via immunoSEQ multiplex PCR; TCRdb's table is partial and in-frame only. Of roughly 40,000 clones listed, less than 85% are singletons. The V gene lost 1 base and the J gene lost 4 bases, with 17 bases spanning the gap. The length of the CDR3 is 18 residues. Per the germline V gene, CDR1 is SGHAT and CDR2 is FQNNGV. Sample: peripheral blood, taken on day 0 of AZD1222 vaccination. The chain combines TRBV11-2 with TRBJ2-6; D is possibly TRBD1 (5 bases). This receptor was identified in an adult in good health. The CDR3 bases are TGTGCCAGCAGCTTAGCCAATGCAGGGTCTGCCGGGGCCAACGTCCTGACTTTC. It encodes CASSLANAGSAGANVLTF. The full variable domain, completed using reference TRBV11-2 and TRBJ2-6, is EAGVAQSPRYKIIEKRQSVAFWCNPISGHATLYWYQQILGQGPKLLIQFQNNGVVDDSQLPKDRFSAERLKGVDSTLKIQPAKLEDSAVYLCASSLANAGSAGANVLTFGAGSRLTVL.